The clone carrying this T cell receptor (beta chain) has just one count. Sequencing was performed with immunoSEQ multiplex PCR; in TCRdb, only in-frame clones are kept and a portion is missing. The sample consists of 250,000 or so clones, around 88% of them appearing once. As to treatment: some 20 received Ad26.COV2.S at low or high dose, single or two shots; five or six received placebo; per-sample allocation not given. It was on day 63 after the first vaccine or placebo injection that samples were taken. The data derive from a study of Ad26.COV2.S vaccination and SARS-CoV-2 variants. Germline assignment: CDR1 KGHSH and CDR2 LQKENI. The CDR3 extends over 14 amino acids. Trimming cost V 5 bases and J 4 bases; bases outside gene matches: 3.

The rearrangement joins TRBV18 to TRBJ1-1, with 11 bases that match TRBD1. Here the sequenced sample was peripheral blood, taken in a trial of Ad26.COV2.S vaccine versus placebo. The TCR comes from a person between 18 and 65 years old who received the Ad26.COV2.S COVID-19 vaccine or a placebo. CDR3 protein: CASSTGQGATEAFF. DNA for the CDR3: TGTGCCAGCTCAACAGGACAGGGGGCCACTGAAGCTTTCTTT.